The 24 T cell receptor beta chains below were found in one sample sequenced in a study of blood T cell repertoires in COVID-19. Profiling relied on immunoSEQ multiplex PCR, and the TCRdb table lists in-frame clones only, not all of them. This sample carries more than 65,000 clones, roughly 80% of them seen once, and the ten largest clones take roughly 13%. Sample: peripheral blood. All receptors derive from a woman older than 75 with acute or convalescent COVID-19.

J is TRBJ2-2 and V is TRBV28; no reliable D call. The germline gives CDR1 MDHEN, CDR2 SYDVKM. This CDR3 spans 13 amino acids. Trimming stripped 4 bases from V and 0 bases from J, with 3 bases between. The CDR3 protein is CASSSANTGELFF. CDR3 sequence (DNA): TGTGCCAGCAGTTCGGCGAACACCGGGGAGCTGTTTTTT.

This clone was recorded only once. The same CDR3 also results from other DNA sequences found in this sample. This sequence joins TRBV5-1 and TRBJ2-2; 7 nucleotides agree with TRBD1. The germline V gene has CDR1 SGHRS and CDR2 YFSETQ. CDR3 length: 13 amino acids. Trimming cost V 3 bases and J 5 bases; bases outside gene matches: 1. CDR3 DNA sequence: TGCGCCAGCAGCTCACAGGGGACCGGGGAGCTGTTTTTT. This sequence encodes CASSSQGTGELFF. The variable domain in full, completed from reference TRBV5-1 and TRBJ2-2, reads KAGVTQTPRYLIKTRGQQVTLSCSPISGHRSVSWYQQTPGQGLQFLFEYFSETQRNKGNFPGRFSGRQFSNSRSEMNVSTLELGDSALYLCASSSQGTGELFFGEGSRLTVL.

The V call is TRBV6-5, the J call TRBJ2-3; tentatively, D is TRBD2 (5 bases). Trimming pared 5 bases from V and 5 bases from J, leaving 14 bases between. Germline V CDR1 and CDR2: MNHEY, SVGAGI. The CDR3 covers 14 residues. This CDR3 reads CASSRRADVDTQYF. In DNA form, the CDR3 reads TGTGCCAGCAGTAGGAGAGCGGACGTAGATACGCAGTATTTT.

J is TRBJ2-7 and V is TRBV19, with 7 bases lining up with TRBD2. V lost 3 bases and J lost 0; bases outside the gene matches: 11. CDR1 is LNHDA and CDR2 is SQIVND in the germline V gene (reference sequence). This CDR3 is 17 amino acids long. CDR3 DNA sequence: TGTGCCAGTAGTATCGTGGCTAGCGGATTCCTCTCCTACGAGCAGTACTTC. This gives the protein CASSIVASGFLSYEQYF.

The V gene is TRBV3-1 (or the pseudogene TRBV3-2), the J gene TRBJ2-1; D gene ambiguous. CDR1 and CDR2 (germline): LGHDT, YNNKEL (reference sequence). The ends were cut back, 1 base at V and 6 bases at J, with 13 bases in the middle. CDR3 length equals 15 residues. The CDR3 loop reads CASSQVYRTRNEQFF. The CDR3 DNA is TGTGCCAGCAGCCAAGTCTACCGAACCCGCAATGAGCAGTTCTTC.

The chain has TRBV6-5 and TRBJ1-2; D perhaps matches TRBD1 (5 bases). V was shortened by 2 bases and J by 7 bases, with 17 bases between the two germline ends. The CDR3 extends over 15 amino acids. Germline CDR1 MNHEY, CDR2 SVGAGI. CDR3 sequence: CASSYRPGGTSGYTF. The CDR3 DNA is TGTGCCAGCAGTTACCGCCCCGGGGGAACCTCTGGCTACACCTTC.

The V and J genes are TRBV5-1 and TRBJ2-2; 11 bases line up with TRBD2. The CDR3 is 17 residues long. CDR1 is SGHRS and CDR2 is YFSETQ in the germline V gene. After removal of 4 bases from V and 2 bases from J, the junction contained 7 bases not matched to a gene. Here the CDR3 DNA reads TGCGCCAGCAGCATCTTTAGCGGGAGGGCCAACACCGGGGAGCTGTTTTTT. This translates into CASSIFSGRANTGELFF.

The chain recombines TRBV10-2 with TRBJ2-7; 7 bases agree with TRBD2. Germline CDR1 WSHSY, CDR2 SAAADI. After removal of 4 bases from V and 3 bases from J, the junction contained 6 bases not matched to a gene. The CDR3 sequence is 14 residues long. The CDR3 DNA reads TGCGCCAGCAGTGCTTTGGGGGGGGTCTACGAGCAGTACTTC. Its translation is CASSALGGVYEQYF.

The chain combines TRBV5-1 with TRBJ2-1; TRBD2 agrees at 14 bases. This CDR3 spans 17 amino acids. V was pared by 4 bases and J by 1 base, with 4 bases of the junction left unmatched. The V gene's germline CDR1 is SGHRS and CDR2 YFSETQ. The CDR3 DNA follows: TGCGCCAGCAGCCCGAGACTAGCGGGAGGGTCCTACAATGAGCAGTTCTTC. This encodes CASSPRLAGGSYNEQFF.

The CDR3 coding sequence is TGTGCCAGCAGCCCAGGACAGGGGGGATCACCCCTCCACTTT. Translating gives CASSPGQGGSPLHF. The chain employs TRBV7-9 and TRBJ1-6, with TRBD1 matching over 10 bases. V was pared by 5 bases and J by 10 bases, with 5 bases of the junction left unmatched. There are 14 residues in the CDR3. CDR1 is SEHNR, CDR2 FQNEAQ, per germline (reference sequence).

This chain uses TRBV13 with TRBJ1-4, with 9 bases matching TRBD1. The junction had 8 bases not matched to a gene; V was cut back by 5 bases and J by 7 bases. The V gene's germline CDR1 is PRHDT and CDR2 FYEKMQ (reference sequence). The CDR3 runs 15 residues. For the CDR3, the DNA is TGTGCCAGCAGCCCGGGGACAGGGCGCGGTGAAAAACTGTTTTTT. Protein sequence: CASSPGTGRGEKLFF.

The V gene is TRBV6-6, the J gene TRBJ2-3, with a tentative D call TRBD2 (5 bases). The CDR3 runs to 16 residues. V was cut by 0 bases and J by 1 base, with 11 bases left in between. CDR1 and CDR2 from the germline V gene are MNHNY and SVGAGI (reference sequence). The CDR3 sequence: CASSYSRTPGTDTQYF. The CDR3 DNA is TGTGCCAGCAGTTACTCGAGGACTCCCGGCACAGATACGCAGTATTTT.

This clone was counted a single time. The rearrangement joins TRBV5-4 to TRBJ2-7; 7 bases fit TRBD1. The length of the CDR3 is 15 residues. The germline V gene has CDR1 SGHNT and CDR2 YYREEE (reference sequence). The V and J ends lost 1 base and 2 bases, in that order; junction bases with no gene match: 6. CDR3 residues: CASSLSRTGTYEQYF. CDR3 DNA sequence: TGTGCCAGCAGCTTGAGCAGGACAGGAACCTACGAGCAGTACTTC.

This clone was counted between two and nine times. The J gene is TRBJ2-1, the V gene TRBV2, with TRBD2 identical over 7 bases. The CDR3 is 13 amino acids. Germline CDR1 and CDR2: SNHLY and FYNNEI. J was trimmed by 14 bases and V by 0 bases; bases with no gene match: 7. CDR3 loop: CASSEARASGEFF. CDR3 coding DNA: TGTGCCAGCAGTGAAGCAAGGGCTAGCGGTGAGTTCTTC.

This chain joins TRBV18 and TRBJ2-7; a weak D match, TRBD1 (6 bases). From germline, CDR1 is KGHSH and CDR2 LQKENI. The CDR3 covers 15 residues. Deletions cut 4 bases from V and 3 bases from J, with 16 bases between. The CDR3 reads CASSRAAQGIYEQYF. CDR3 coding DNA: TGTGCCAGCTCACGCGCGGCACAGGGAATCTACGAGCAGTACTTC.

V gene TRBV10-3 combines with J gene TRBJ1-1; D ambiguous. This CDR3 region has 15 residues. V gave up 6 bases and J gave up 0 bases, with 14 bases separating them. The V gene's germline CDR1 is ENHRY and CDR2 SYGVKD. The DNA for the CDR3 is TGTGCCATCAGCCAGCGATTGAGACTGAACACTGAAGCTTTCTTT. It is translated as CAISQRLRLNTEAFF.

This chain connects TRBV11-2 to TRBJ2-1, with D tentatively TRBD2 (5 bases). From germline, CDR1 is SGHAT and CDR2 FQNNGV. The V and J ends lost 5 bases and 4 bases respectively, with 18 bases between them. The CDR3 loop spans 16 amino acids. The chain's CDR3 is CASSEILVGKYNEQFF. The CDR3 bases are TGTGCCAGCAGCGAAATACTAGTTGGGAAATACAATGAGCAGTTCTTC.

The chain has TRBV5-5 and TRBJ2-7, with 7 positions matching TRBD1. The CDR3 covers 14 residues. V trimming: 1 base; J trimming: 2 bases; junction bases outside the gene matches: 3. Per the germline V gene, CDR1 is SGHKS and CDR2 is YYEKEE (reference sequence). CDR3 bases: TGTGCCAGCAGCTTGAGTGACAGGGCCTACGAGCAGTACTTC. Its translation: CASSLSDRAYEQYF.

The chain is built from TRBV19 and TRBJ1-3; TRBD1 matches 12 bases. This CDR3 has 17 residues. Per germline, CDR1 LNHDA and CDR2 SQIVND (reference sequence). The V gene end was trimmed by 4 bases and the J gene end by 3 bases; junction bases not matched to a gene: 7. CDR3 region: CASSTLGQGARGNTIYF. In DNA form, the CDR3 reads TGTGCCAGTAGTACACTGGGACAGGGGGCGCGTGGAAACACCATATATTTT.

The V and J genes are TRBV5-4 and TRBJ2-7, with 9 bases identical to TRBD1. CDR1 is SGHNT, CDR2 YYREEE, per germline (reference sequence). V trimming: 9 bases; J trimming: 4 bases; junction bases outside the gene matches: 8. This CDR3 comprises 13 residues. In DNA, the CDR3 is TGTGCCACGAGGGGACAGGGAGGGTACGAGCAGTACTTC. It specifies CATRGQGGYEQYF.

The chain recombines TRBV4-2 with TRBJ1-6; TRBD1 is a possible D gene (6 bases). CDR3 length: 14 residues. The germline V and J ends were trimmed by 5 bases and 7 bases, with 12 bases remaining between them. From germline, CDR1 is LGHNA and CDR2 YNFKEQ. The CDR3 region is CASSADRRNSPLHF. The CDR3 DNA sequence: TGTGCCAGCAGCGCAGACAGGCGAAATTCACCCCTCCACTTT.

V and J are TRBV18 and TRBJ2-7; tentative D call: TRBD1 (6 bases). Germline CDR1 KGHSH, CDR2 LQKENI. CDR3 length: 14 amino acids. V lost 1 base and J lost 3, with 10 bases in between. The CDR3 sequence is CASSPRSQGYEQYF. For the CDR3, the DNA is TGTGCCAGCTCACCACGGTCACAGGGCTACGAGCAGTACTTC.

J is TRBJ2-5 and V is TRBV9, with TRBD1 matching over 8 bases. Germline CDR1 is SGDLS and CDR2 is YYNGEE. The CDR3 sequence is 15 residues long. With 0 bases clipped from V and 5 bases from J, the junction kept 6 bases outside the gene matches. The DNA for the CDR3 is TGTGCCAGCAGCGTAGGACCCCAGGGGGCGGAGACCCAGTACTTC. It is translated as CASSVGPQGAETQYF.

CDR3 sequence (DNA): TGCACCAGCAGCCAAGATTCTCGACTAGCGGGAGGCTTCTCCTACAATGAGCAGTTCTTC. Its protein product is CTSSQDSRLAGGFSYNEQFF. The chain combines TRBV1 with TRBJ2-1; the table's TRBD2 call for D was not verified on the DNA. TRBV1 is classified as a pseudogene. This CDR3 comprises 20 residues.